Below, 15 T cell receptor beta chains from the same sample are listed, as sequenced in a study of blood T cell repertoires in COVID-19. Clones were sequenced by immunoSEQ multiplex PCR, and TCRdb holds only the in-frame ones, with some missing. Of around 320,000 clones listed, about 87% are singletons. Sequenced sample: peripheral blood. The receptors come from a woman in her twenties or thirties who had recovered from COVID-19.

The CDR3, as DNA: TGTGCCAGTAGTATCGGGGGAAACTCCTACAATGAGCAGTTCTTC. This encodes CASSIGGNSYNEQFF. The chain links TRBV19 to TRBJ2-1; D may be TRBD2 (6 bases). V lost 3 bases to trimming and J lost 0 bases, with 9 bases between them. The germline V gene encodes CDR1 LNHDA and CDR2 SQIVND (reference sequence). CDR3 length: 15 amino acids.

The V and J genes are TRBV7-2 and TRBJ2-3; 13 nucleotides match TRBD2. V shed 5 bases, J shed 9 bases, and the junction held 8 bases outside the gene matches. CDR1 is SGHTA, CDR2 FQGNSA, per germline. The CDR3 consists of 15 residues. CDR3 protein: CASSGGLAGKGTQYF. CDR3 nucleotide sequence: TGTGCCAGCAGCGGGGGACTAGCGGGGAAGGGCACGCAGTATTTT. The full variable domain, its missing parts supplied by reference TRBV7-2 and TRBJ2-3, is GAGVSQSPSNKVTEKGKDVELRCDPISGHTALYWYRQSLGQGLEFLIYFQGNSAPDKSGLPSDRFSAERTGGSVSTLTIQRTQQEDSAVYLCASSGGLAGKGTQYFGPGTRLTVL.

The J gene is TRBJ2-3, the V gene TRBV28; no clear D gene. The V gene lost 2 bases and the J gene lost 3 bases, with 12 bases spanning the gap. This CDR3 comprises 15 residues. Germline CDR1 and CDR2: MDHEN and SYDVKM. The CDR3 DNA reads TGTGCCAGCAGTTTAGAGGCTAGAGTTACAGATACGCAGTATTTT. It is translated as CASSLEARVTDTQYF.

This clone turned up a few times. CDR3 amino acids: CASSVDGSGGANEQFF. DNA for the CDR3: TGTGCCAGCAGCGTAGATGGTAGCGGGGGGGCCAATGAGCAGTTCTTC. The chain recombines TRBV9 with TRBJ2-1; 11 bases are a match to TRBD2. CDR3 length equals 16 residues. Germline V gene sequence: CDR1 SGDLS, CDR2 YYNGEE. The V gene end was trimmed by 0 bases and the J gene end by 6 bases; junction bases not matched to a gene: 5.

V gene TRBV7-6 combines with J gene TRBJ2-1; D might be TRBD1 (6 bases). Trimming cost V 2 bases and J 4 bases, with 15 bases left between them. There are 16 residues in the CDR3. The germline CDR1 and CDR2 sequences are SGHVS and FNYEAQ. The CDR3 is CASSLMARGRYNEQFF. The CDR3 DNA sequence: TGTGCCAGCAGCTTAATGGCCAGGGGCCGATACAATGAGCAGTTCTTC.

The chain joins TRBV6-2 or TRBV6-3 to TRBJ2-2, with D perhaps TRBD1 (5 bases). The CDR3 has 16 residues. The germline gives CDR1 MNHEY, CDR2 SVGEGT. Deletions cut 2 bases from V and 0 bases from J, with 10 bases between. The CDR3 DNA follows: TGTGCCAGCAGTTACGGGGCAGGGACGAACACCGGGGAGCTGTTTTTT. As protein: CASSYGAGTNTGELFF.

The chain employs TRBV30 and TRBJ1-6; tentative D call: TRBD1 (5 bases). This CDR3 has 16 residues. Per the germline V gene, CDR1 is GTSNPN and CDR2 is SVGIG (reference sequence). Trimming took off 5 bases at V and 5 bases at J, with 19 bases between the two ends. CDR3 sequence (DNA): TGTGCCTGGTCCCGGGACTTACAAGTAAATAATTCACCCCTCCACTTT. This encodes CAWSRDLQVNNSPLHF.

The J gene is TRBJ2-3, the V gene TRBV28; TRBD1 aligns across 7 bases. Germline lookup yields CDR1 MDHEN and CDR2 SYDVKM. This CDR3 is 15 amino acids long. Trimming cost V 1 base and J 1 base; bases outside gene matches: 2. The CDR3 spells CASSLLGTGTDTQYF. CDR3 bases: TGTGCCAGCAGTTTATTAGGGACAGGCACAGATACGCAGTATTTT. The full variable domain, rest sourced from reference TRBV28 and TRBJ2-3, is DVKVTQSSRYLVKRTGEKVFLECVQDMDHENMFWYRQDPGLGLRLIYFSYDVKMKEKGDIPEGYSVSREKKERFSLILESASTNQTSMYLCASSLLGTGTDTQYFGPGTRLTVL.

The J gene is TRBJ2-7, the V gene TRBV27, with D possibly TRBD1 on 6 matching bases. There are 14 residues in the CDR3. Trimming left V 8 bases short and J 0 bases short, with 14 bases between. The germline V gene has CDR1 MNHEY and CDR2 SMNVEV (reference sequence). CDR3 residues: CASGSGTSSYEQYF. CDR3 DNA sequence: TGTGCCAGCGGTTCCGGGACATCCTCCTACGAGCAGTACTTC.

Written as DNA, the CDR3 is TGTGCCAGCACTATGGATCGACCAGGAAATTCACCCCTCCACTTT. It encodes CASTMDRPGNSPLHF. This chain connects TRBV7-9 to TRBJ1-6; no clear D gene. The germline gives CDR1 SEHNR, CDR2 FQNEAQ (reference sequence). V lost 7 bases, J lost 7 bases, and 17 bases lay in between. The CDR3 has 15 amino acids.

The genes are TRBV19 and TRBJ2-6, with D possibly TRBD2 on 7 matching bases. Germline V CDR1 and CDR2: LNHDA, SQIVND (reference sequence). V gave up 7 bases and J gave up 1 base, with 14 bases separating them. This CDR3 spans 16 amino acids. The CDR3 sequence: CASNHREGSGANVLTF. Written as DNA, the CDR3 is TGTGCCAGTAACCACAGGGAGGGGTCTGGGGCCAACGTCCTGACTTTC. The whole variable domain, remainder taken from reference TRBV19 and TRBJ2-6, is DGGITQSPKYLFRKEGQNVTLSCEQNLNHDAMYWYRQDPGQGLRLIYYSQIVNDFQKGDIAEGYSVSREKKESFPLTVTSAQKNPTAFYLCASNHREGSGANVLTFGAGSRLTVL.

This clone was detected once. The CDR3 here is CASSLTTGAKNIQYF. The CDR3 region has the DNA TGTGCCAGCAGCTTAACGACAGGGGCCAAAAACATTCAGTACTTC. This chain links TRBV7-4 with TRBJ2-4, with TRBD1 matching 7 bases. J was trimmed by 1 base and V by 2 bases; bases with no gene match: 2. Looked up from germline, CDR1 is SGHVT and CDR2 is SQSDAQ. CDR3 size: 15 residues.

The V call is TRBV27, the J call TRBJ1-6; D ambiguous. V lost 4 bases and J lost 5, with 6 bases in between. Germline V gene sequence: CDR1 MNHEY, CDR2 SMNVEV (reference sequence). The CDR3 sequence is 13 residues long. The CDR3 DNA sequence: TGTGCCAGCAGTTGGGAGGATAATTCACCCCTCCACTTT. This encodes CASSWEDNSPLHF.

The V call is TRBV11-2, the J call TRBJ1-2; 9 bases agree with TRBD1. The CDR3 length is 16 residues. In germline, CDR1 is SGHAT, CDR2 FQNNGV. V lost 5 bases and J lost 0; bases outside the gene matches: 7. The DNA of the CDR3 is TGTGCCAGCAGCATCGGGACAGGGAGAACTAACTATGGCTACACCTTC. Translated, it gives CASSIGTGRTNYGYTF.

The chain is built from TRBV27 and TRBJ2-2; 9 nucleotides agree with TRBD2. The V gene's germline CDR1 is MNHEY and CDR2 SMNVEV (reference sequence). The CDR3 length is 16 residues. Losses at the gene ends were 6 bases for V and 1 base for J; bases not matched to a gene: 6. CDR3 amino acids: CASRNRLAENTGELFF. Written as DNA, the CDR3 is TGTGCCAGCAGGAACCGACTAGCGGAGAACACCGGGGAGCTGTTTTTT.